The present entry profiles one TCR beta chain with its context. This clonotype was seen a handful of times. It has no known antigen specificity. The input lacks base qualities; no much larger clone sits a single base away. The data stem from a study of human T cells and chemical hapten exposure listed by TCRdb under 2021. About the full investigation: For sensitization, 2% DPC in acetone was applied to a roughly 2 cm by roughly 2 cm area of upper inner arm skin. Some 29 alopecia patients gave blood for TCR sequencing at one to four time points (pre-sensitization, 2, 6 and 24 weeks). Blood was sampled from patients pre-sensitization (week 0) and at 2, 6 and about 24 weeks after DPC sensitization. This study followed changes in the peripheral blood TCR repertoire in vivo during primary and secondary sensitization of alopecia patients to the hapten diphenylcyclopropenone (DPC). Patch testing was performed on the upper back with Finn chambers containing 0.01% DPC, and the patch tests were scored after 6 days according to International Contact Dermatitis Research Group standards. Libraries were pooled for sequencing, and per-sample TCR yields varied mainly because of small differences in library volumes within the pool. The mostly female patient cohort included alopecia areata with under or over 50% scalp involvement, alopecia totalis and alopecia universalis. Throughout the roughly 23-week study period, patients were also given weekly therapeutic DPC doses on the scalp. The investigation overall reported the following: Patch test score was positively correlated with the number of PT1 expanded TCRs, with significance at thresholds 8, 16 and 32 but not at 4. DPC sensitization did not change how many TCRs were above 1 in 1000 frequency, and no evidence was found of alterations in global repertoire structure. Compared with pre-sensitization or healthy control sets, expanded TCRs formed significantly more large CDR3 similarity clusters, which is consistent with antigen-driven responses. Because every patient had alopecia, a presumed autoimmune disease, the patients' immune response might differ from that of healthy individuals. After repeated subsampling, changes were observed in the strength of the expansion versus patch-test correlation and in the threshold at which the correlation became significant.

Explained via the paper, the time point label denotes: patch test 2, 6 weeks after DPC sensitization. According to the study, the label for this sample's treatment or condition signals: therapeutic diphenylcyclopropenone sensitization with weekly scalp DPC. At every patch-test visit, the blood draw took place before the patch test was put on. To be eligible, patients had to be aged 18 to 70, diagnosed with alopecia and judged suitable for DPC therapy, while pregnant patients were excluded. Total RNA was isolated from unfractionated whole blood collected in Tempus Blood RNA tubes. Receptor amplification or capture employed RACE. Sequencing used a NextSeq 500. During library preparation, unique molecular identifiers were attached to individual cDNA molecules so that TCRs could be counted in a quantitative, reproducible way. From each blood RNA sample, both TCR alpha and TCR beta chains were sequenced. The study's own analysis went as follows. The median number of TCRs per sample was 90,000 to 100,000, ranging from 23,224 to 690,600. The Decombinator software suite was used to annotate the V, J and CDR3 of the TCR reads. For the PS versus PT1 abundance plots, all samples were subsampled to the same number of TCRs (28,000). TCRs were defined as expanded if absent before sensitization and observed at least eight times at the 2-week time point. Using fastp at Q25 and MiXCR, TCRdb reprocessed the public reads and kept productive beta chains. CDR3 protein duplicates are merged, each entry listing the most common genes and DNA. TCRdb, not the authors, supplied the V and J calls. This sample gives about 80,000 distinct CDR3 sequences in total; about 9.9% of them show up just once. Around 1.6% of the sample lies in the top ten.

Reading from cysteine to phenylalanine, the CDR3 counts 10 amino acids. Only the CDR3 portion is preserved as DNA: 30 bases, with reading frame beginning at the first base. Reading the germline V gene gives CDR1 ENHRY and CDR2 SYGVKD. A distance of 7 bases separates the germline ends of V and J, which lose 10 bases and 4 bases respectively. Source: whole blood, taken in connection with sensitization to the hapten diphenylcyclopropenone (DPC). The receptor was derived from a man between 18 and 29 years old with alopecia areata. Some clones in this sample may be carry-over from other donors' samples. The V gene is TRBV10-3 and the J gene is TRBJ1-2; TRBD1 is perhaps the D gene, given 5 matching bases. The CDR3 protein is CATGLYGYTF. The DNA is TGTGCCACGGGGCTCTATGGCTACACCTTC.